These 6 T cell receptor beta chains came from one sample sequenced in a study of blood T cells in healthy people across ages. A second PCR of 7 to 11 cycles used a sample-barcoded 5' primer and a J-beta primer mix. TCRdb independently ran MiXCR on the 5' RACE reads; one entry per CDR3 protein. The table records 1.5 million to 2 million distinct CDR3 sequences, about 30% of them present only once. Sequencing used blood. These receptors came from a woman aged 25 to 39 in good health.

As regards this clonotype: Germline is not matched at one junction end, which may reflect a read error. The gene calls are TRBV6-5 and TRBJ2-4; the match to TRBD2 covers 8 bases. The J call is uncertain, as TRBJ2-7 better fits the DNA end. CDR3 length: 14 amino acids. Germline V gene data show CDR1 as MNHEY and CDR2 as SVGAGI. In DNA form, the CDR3 reads TGTGCCAGCAGTGTAGCGGGGAGCTCCCACGAGCAGTACTTC. Translation gives CASSVAGSSHEQYF.

With regard to this clonotype: With a much larger clone just one base away, this may be a read error. The chain couples TRBV5-1 to TRBJ1-2; D uncertain. V was trimmed by 10 bases and J by 2 bases, leaving 21 bases between them. The CDR3 length is 15 residues. Germline V gene sequence: CDR1 SGHRS, CDR2 YFSETQ. This CDR3 is CAGLPQPGRNYGYTF. The DNA of the CDR3 is TGCGCCGGCCTCCCCCAACCTGGGCGGAACTATGGCTACACCTTC.

This clonotype was detected only a few times. The chain carries TRBV5-5 and TRBJ2-1; possibly TRBD2 for D (6 bases). This CDR3 contains 15 residues. V lost 0 bases to trimming and J lost 4 bases, with 11 bases between them. CDR1 is SGHKS, CDR2 YYEKEE, per germline (reference sequence). This chain's CDR3 is CASSLVLSGYNEQFF. The CDR3 DNA is TGTGCCAGCAGCTTGGTATTGAGCGGGTACAATGAGCAGTTCTTC.

This clonotype has a handful of counts. The junction departs from germline at one end; a sequencing error may be responsible. The gene calls are TRBV5-6 and TRBJ2-5; no reliable D call. The CDR3 runs to 13 residues. Germline CDR1 SGHDT, CDR2 YYEEEE. CDR3 sequence: CASNSGTQEIQYF. CDR3 in DNA: TGTGCCAGCAACTCGGGCACGCAAGAGATCCAGTACTTC.

V is TRBV20-1 and J is TRBJ1-4, with 7 bases lining up with TRBD1. This CDR3 contains 15 residues. Germline V CDR1 and CDR2: DFQATT, SNEGSKA (reference sequence). The trim removed 0 bases at V and 7 bases at J, leaving 8 bases unmatched. DNA for the CDR3: TGCAGTGCTAGAGATAGTAACAGGGGAGGTGAAAAACTGTTTTTT. The encoded protein is CSARDSNRGGEKLFF.

This clonotype was picked up a small number of times. The V gene is TRBV20-1, the J gene TRBJ1-4, with D unclear. The V end was cut by 5 bases, the J end by 6 bases, with 16 bases between. This CDR3 has 14 residues. The V gene's germline CDR1 is DFQATT and CDR2 SNEGSKA (reference sequence). The DNA for the CDR3 is TGCAGTGCTCTAGGCAGTCGGTTGTATGAAAAACTGTTTTTT. This gives the protein CSALGSRLYEKLFF.